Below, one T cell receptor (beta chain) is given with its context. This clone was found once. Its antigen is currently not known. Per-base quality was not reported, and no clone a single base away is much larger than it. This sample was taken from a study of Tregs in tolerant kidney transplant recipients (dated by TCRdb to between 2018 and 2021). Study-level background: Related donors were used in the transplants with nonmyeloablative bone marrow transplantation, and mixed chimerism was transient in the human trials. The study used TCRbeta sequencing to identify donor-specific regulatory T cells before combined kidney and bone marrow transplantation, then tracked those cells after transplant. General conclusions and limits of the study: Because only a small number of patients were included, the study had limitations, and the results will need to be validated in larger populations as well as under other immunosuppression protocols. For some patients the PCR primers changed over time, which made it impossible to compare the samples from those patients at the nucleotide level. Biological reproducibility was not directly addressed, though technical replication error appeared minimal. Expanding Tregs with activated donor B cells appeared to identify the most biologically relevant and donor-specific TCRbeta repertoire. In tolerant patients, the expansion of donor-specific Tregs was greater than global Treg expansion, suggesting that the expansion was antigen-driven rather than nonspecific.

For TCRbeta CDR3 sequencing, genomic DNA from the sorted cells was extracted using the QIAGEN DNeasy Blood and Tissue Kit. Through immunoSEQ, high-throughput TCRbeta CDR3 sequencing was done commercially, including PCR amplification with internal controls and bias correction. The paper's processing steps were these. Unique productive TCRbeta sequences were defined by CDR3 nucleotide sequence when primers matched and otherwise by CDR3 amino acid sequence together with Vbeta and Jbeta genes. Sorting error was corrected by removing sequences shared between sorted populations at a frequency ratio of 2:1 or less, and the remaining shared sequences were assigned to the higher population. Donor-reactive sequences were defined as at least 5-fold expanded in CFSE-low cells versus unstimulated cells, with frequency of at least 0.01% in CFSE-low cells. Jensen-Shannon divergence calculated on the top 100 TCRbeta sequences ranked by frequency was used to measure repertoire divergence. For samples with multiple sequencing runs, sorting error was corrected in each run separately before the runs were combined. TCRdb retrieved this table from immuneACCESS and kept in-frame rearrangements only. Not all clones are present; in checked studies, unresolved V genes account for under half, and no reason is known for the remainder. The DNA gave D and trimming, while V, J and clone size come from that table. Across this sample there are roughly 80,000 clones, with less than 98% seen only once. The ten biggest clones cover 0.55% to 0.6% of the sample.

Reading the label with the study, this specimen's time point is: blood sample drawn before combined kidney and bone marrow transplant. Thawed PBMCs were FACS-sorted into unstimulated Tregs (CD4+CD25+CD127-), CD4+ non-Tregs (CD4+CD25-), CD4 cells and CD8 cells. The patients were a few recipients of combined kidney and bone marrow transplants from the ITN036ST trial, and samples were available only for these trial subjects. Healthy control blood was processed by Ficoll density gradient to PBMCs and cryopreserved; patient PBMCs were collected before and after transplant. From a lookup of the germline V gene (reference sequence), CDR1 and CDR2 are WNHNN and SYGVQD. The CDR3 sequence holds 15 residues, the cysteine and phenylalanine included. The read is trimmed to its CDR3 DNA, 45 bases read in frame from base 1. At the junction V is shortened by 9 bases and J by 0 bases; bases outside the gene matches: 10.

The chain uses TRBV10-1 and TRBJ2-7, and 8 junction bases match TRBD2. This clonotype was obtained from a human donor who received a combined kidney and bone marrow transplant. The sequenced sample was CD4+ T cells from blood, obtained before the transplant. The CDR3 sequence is CARVRGTRGSYEQYF. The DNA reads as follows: TGCGCCAGAGTACGGGGGACTAGGGGCTCCTACGAGCAGTACTTC.